A selection of T cell receptor beta chains follows, all from one sample in a study of Ad26.COV2.S vaccination and SARS-CoV-2 variants. Profiled with immunoSEQ multiplex PCR; TCRdb holds only in-frame clones, not every one. Of over 400,000 clones in the sample, about 90% were seen once. Specimen: peripheral blood, collected in a trial of Ad26.COV2.S vaccine versus placebo. These receptors were obtained from a person aged 18-60 years who received the Ad26.COV2.S COVID-19 vaccine or a placebo. The CDR3 runs from the conserved cysteine through the conserved F or W. Each record gives: clone size, D gene, J gene, V gene, CDR3 protein, CDR3 DNA. D genes are given only for firm matches. Expanded clones get a size class; other rows say once, few or many, or leave the size out.

clone size: -
D gene: -
J gene: TRBJ1-2
V gene: TRBV4-1
CDR3 protein: CASSPIGTGVNYGYTF
CDR3 DNA: TGCGCCAGCAGCCCGATCGGGACCGGGGTTAACTATGGCTACACCTTC

clone size: once
D gene: -
J gene: TRBJ1-5
V gene: TRBV12-5
CDR3 protein: CASGNNQPQHF
CDR3 DNA: TGTGCTAGTGGTAACAATCAGCCCCAGCATTTT

clone size: -
D gene: -
J gene: TRBJ1-2
V gene: TRBV19
CDR3 protein: CASSSSGTYGYTF
CDR3 DNA: TGTGCCAGTAGTAGCTCAGGGACCTATGGCTACACCTTC

clone size: once
D gene: TRBD1
J gene: TRBJ2-7
V gene: TRBV11-2
CDR3 protein: CASSPLAGRTGFHEQYF
CDR3 DNA: TGTGCCAGCAGCCCCTTGGCCGGGCGGACAGGGTTCCACGAGCAGTACTTC

clone size: -
D gene: -
J gene: TRBJ1-2
V gene: TRBV27
CDR3 protein: CASSLGSQINYGYTF
CDR3 DNA: TGTGCCAGCAGTTTGGGGTCCCAGATAAACTATGGCTACACCTTC

clone size: -
D gene: -
J gene: TRBJ2-7
V gene: TRBV29-1
CDR3 protein: CSVDGQGGNEQYF
CDR3 DNA: TGCAGCGTTGATGGGCAGGGAGGTAACGAGCAGTACTTC

clone size: -
D gene: -
J gene: TRBJ1-5
V gene: TRBV27
CDR3 protein: CASSLSGAAGGQPQHF
CDR3 DNA: TGTGCCAGCAGTTTATCCGGGGCGGCAGGTGGGCAGCCCCAGCATTTT

clone size: -
D gene: -
J gene: TRBJ1-2
V gene: TRBV7-2
CDR3 protein: CASSLITDSTYGYTF
CDR3 DNA: TGTGCCAGCAGCTTAATCACGGATAGCACCTATGGCTACACCTTC

clone size: -
D gene: -
J gene: TRBJ2-2
V gene: TRBV11-3
CDR3 protein: CASSTRGRGGQSAGELFF
CDR3 DNA: TGTGCCAGCAGCACTCGGGGCAGGGGGGGACAATCTGCCGGGGAGCTGTTTTTT

clone size: -
D gene: -
J gene: TRBJ2-1
V gene: TRBV5-6
CDR3 protein: CASSHDRHNEQFF
CDR3 DNA: TGTGCCAGCAGCCACGACAGACACAATGAGCAGTTCTTC

clone size: -
D gene: -
J gene: TRBJ2-7
V gene: TRBV7-2
CDR3 protein: CASSFDSNYEQYF
CDR3 DNA: TGTGCCAGCAGCTTTGACAGTAACTACGAGCAGTACTTC

clone size: -
D gene: -
J gene: TRBJ2-2
V gene: TRBV19
CDR3 protein: CASSIRGKNTGELFF
CDR3 DNA: TGTGCCAGTAGTATAAGGGGGAAGAACACCGGGGAGCTGTTTTTT

clone size: -
D gene: -
J gene: TRBJ2-3
V gene: TRBV5-8
CDR3 protein: CASSSGPNTDTQYF
CDR3 DNA: TGTGCCAGCAGCTCGGGACCAAACACAGATACGCAGTATTTT

clone size: -
D gene: -
J gene: TRBJ1-1
V gene: TRBV10-1
CDR3 protein: CASSPQPMNTEAFF
CDR3 DNA: TGCGCCAGCAGTCCGCAGCCCATGAACACTGAAGCTTTCTTT

clone size: -
D gene: -
J gene: TRBJ1-2
V gene: TRBV7-6
CDR3 protein: CASSPQDGAVGWSYYGYTF
CDR3 DNA: TGTGCCAGCAGCCCCCAGGATGGGGCGGTGGGGTGGTCTTACTATGGCTACACCTTC

clone size: -
D gene: -
J gene: TRBJ1-1
V gene: TRBV3-1/TRBV3-2
CDR3 protein: CASSQEERGETEAFF
CDR3 DNA: TGTGCCAGCAGCCAAGAAGAAAGAGGGGAGACTGAAGCTTTCTTT

clone size: -
D gene: -
J gene: TRBJ1-1
V gene: TRBV30
CDR3 protein: CAWSVVSVNTEAFF
CDR3 DNA: TGTGCCTGGAGTGTAGTCAGTGTGAACACTGAAGCTTTCTTT

clone size: -
D gene: -
J gene: TRBJ1-2
V gene: TRBV7-2
CDR3 protein: CASSLDRSYGYTF
CDR3 DNA: TGTGCCAGCAGCTTAGACAGGTCATATGGCTACACCTTC

clone size: -
D gene: TRBD1
J gene: TRBJ1-6
V gene: TRBV18
CDR3 protein: CASSPQGQGYNSPLHF
CDR3 DNA: TGTGCCAGCTCACCACAAGGACAGGGTTATAATTCACCCCTCCACTTT

clone size: -
D gene: -
J gene: TRBJ2-1
V gene: TRBV6-6
CDR3 protein: CASSLSWGGTFSGNEQFF
CDR3 DNA: TGTGCCAGCAGTCTGAGCTGGGGGGGGACATTCTCCGGCAATGAGCAGTTCTTC

clone size: -
D gene: TRBD2
J gene: TRBJ2-3
V gene: TRBV19
CDR3 protein: CASSLTISGVSTDTQYF
CDR3 DNA: TGTGCCAGTAGTCTTACTATTAGCGGGGTAAGCACAGATACGCAGTATTTT

clone size: -
D gene: -
J gene: TRBJ2-6
V gene: TRBV6-4
CDR3 protein: CASSDSTSSGANVLTF
CDR3 DNA: TGTGCCAGCAGTGACTCGACTTCCTCTGGGGCCAACGTCCTGACTTTC

clone size: -
D gene: TRBD1
J gene: TRBJ2-1
V gene: TRBV5-6
CDR3 protein: CASSTDREWINEQFF
CDR3 DNA: TGTGCCAGCAGCACGGACAGGGAGTGGATCAATGAGCAGTTCTTC

clone size: -
D gene: -
J gene: TRBJ2-7
V gene: TRBV7-9
CDR3 protein: CASSSGASPPIYEQYF
CDR3 DNA: TGTGCCAGCAGCTCGGGGGCCAGCCCCCCAATCTACGAGCAGTACTTC

clone size: -
D gene: TRBD2
J gene: TRBJ2-1
V gene: TRBV7-9
CDR3 protein: CASSLATSGGANEQFF
CDR3 DNA: TGTGCCAGCAGCTTAGCGACTAGCGGGGGGGCCAATGAGCAGTTCTTC

clone size: -
D gene: -
J gene: TRBJ2-2
V gene: TRBV21-1
CDR3 protein: CASSEMPGRRVTGELFF
CDR3 DNA: TGTGCCAGCAGCGAAATGCCGGGTCGGCGAGTCACCGGGGAGCTGTTTTTT

clone size: -
D gene: -
J gene: TRBJ2-7
V gene: TRBV5-1
CDR3 protein: CASSLEVSSYEQYF
CDR3 DNA: TGCGCCAGCAGCTTGGAAGTCAGCTCCTACGAGCAGTACTTC

clone size: -
D gene: TRBD2
J gene: TRBJ2-1
V gene: TRBV6-5
CDR3 protein: CASSYRRGGNEQFF
CDR3 DNA: TGTGCCAGCAGTTACCGCCGGGGGGGCAATGAGCAGTTCTTC

clone size: -
D gene: -
J gene: TRBJ1-5
V gene: TRBV2
CDR3 protein: CASNPRGSNQPQHF
CDR3 DNA: TGTGCCAGCAACCCCAGGGGCAGCAATCAGCCCCAGCATTTT

clone size: -
D gene: -
J gene: TRBJ1-5
V gene: TRBV19
CDR3 protein: CASSIRGDQPQHF
CDR3 DNA: TGTGCCAGTAGTATAAGGGGGGATCAGCCCCAGCATTTT

clone size: once
D gene: TRBD1
J gene: TRBJ1-2
V gene: TRBV5-4
CDR3 protein: CASSPLGQGDYGYTF
CDR3 DNA: TGTGCCAGCAGCCCCCTAGGACAGGGGGACTATGGCTACACCTTC

clone size: -
D gene: -
J gene: TRBJ2-3
V gene: TRBV19
CDR3 protein: CASSIFPDTQYF
CDR3 DNA: TGTGCCAGTAGTATATTCCCAGATACGCAGTATTTT

clone size: -
D gene: TRBD1
J gene: TRBJ2-7
V gene: TRBV30
CDR3 protein: CAFSGGMYEQYF
CDR3 DNA: TGTGCCTTCTCAGGGGGCATGTACGAGCAGTACTTC

clone size: -
D gene: -
J gene: TRBJ2-3
V gene: TRBV18
CDR3 protein: CASSPGDGTGAVDTQYF
CDR3 DNA: TGTGCCAGCTCACCAGGGGACGGCACTGGGGCGGTAGATACGCAGTATTTT

clone size: -
D gene: TRBD1
J gene: TRBJ1-6
V gene: TRBV5-6
CDR3 protein: CASSEDRVDSPLHF
CDR3 DNA: TGTGCCAGCAGCGAAGACAGGGTGGATTCACCCCTCCACTTT

clone size: -
D gene: -
J gene: TRBJ1-2
V gene: TRBV15
CDR3 protein: CATSRGGSANYGYTF
CDR3 DNA: TGTGCCACCAGCAGAGGGGGAAGTGCTAACTATGGCTACACCTTC

clone size: -
D gene: TRBD2
J gene: TRBJ2-1
V gene: TRBV27
CDR3 protein: CASSFGSGGVFGNEQFF
CDR3 DNA: TGTGCCAGCAGTTTTGGTAGCGGGGGGGTCTTTGGCAATGAGCAGTTCTTC

clone size: -
D gene: TRBD1
J gene: TRBJ2-3
V gene: TRBV29-1
CDR3 protein: CSAPLWDRGVDTQYF
CDR3 DNA: TGCAGCGCACCACTGTGGGACAGGGGTGTAGATACGCAGTATTTT

clone size: -
D gene: TRBD2
J gene: TRBJ2-3
V gene: TRBV7-6
CDR3 protein: CASSLSPSGYTDTQYF
CDR3 DNA: TGTGCCAGCAGCTTATCCCCTAGCGGATACACAGATACGCAGTATTTT

clone size: -
D gene: TRBD1
J gene: TRBJ2-5
V gene: TRBV14
CDR3 protein: CASSQARQGAETQYF
CDR3 DNA: TGTGCCAGCAGTCAAGCTAGACAGGGTGCCGAGACCCAGTACTTC

clone size: once
D gene: TRBD1
J gene: TRBJ2-3
V gene: TRBV2
CDR3 protein: CASRVGQGIADTQYF
CDR3 DNA: TGTGCCAGCAGAGTAGGACAGGGGATAGCAGATACGCAGTATTTT

clone size: -
D gene: TRBD1
J gene: TRBJ1-5
V gene: TRBV5-1
CDR3 protein: CASSPSGTDSNQPQHF
CDR3 DNA: TGCGCCAGCAGCCCCTCCGGGACAGATAGCAATCAGCCCCAGCATTTT

clone size: once
D gene: -
J gene: TRBJ1-4
V gene: TRBV5-1
CDR3 protein: CASSLAGAGSEKLFF
CDR3 DNA: TGCGCCAGCAGCTTAGCGGGGGCGGGGAGTGAAAAACTGTTTTTT

clone size: -
D gene: -
J gene: TRBJ2-2
V gene: TRBV7-2
CDR3 protein: CASSQRAGVTNTGELFF
CDR3 DNA: TGTGCCAGCAGCCAACGAGCCGGGGTGACGAACACCGGGGAGCTGTTTTTT

clone size: -
D gene: -
J gene: TRBJ1-6
V gene: TRBV30
CDR3 protein: CAWSVLGHDNSPLHF
CDR3 DNA: TGTGCCTGGAGTGTACTGGGTCACGATAATTCACCCCTCCACTTT

clone size: -
D gene: -
J gene: TRBJ2-2
V gene: TRBV30
CDR3 protein: CAWSAPELFF
CDR3 DNA: TGTGCCTGGAGTGCCCCGGAGCTGTTTTTT

clone size: -
D gene: -
J gene: TRBJ1-5
V gene: TRBV28
CDR3 protein: CASSSLQEDYSNQPQHF
CDR3 DNA: TGTGCCAGCAGTTCCCTACAGGAAGATTATAGCAATCAGCCCCAGCATTTT

clone size: once
D gene: -
J gene: TRBJ1-4
V gene: TRBV7-2
CDR3 protein: CASSQLALSNEKLFF
CDR3 DNA: TGTGCCAGCAGCCAGCTGGCGCTGTCTAATGAAAAACTGTTTTTT

clone size: -
D gene: -
J gene: TRBJ2-5
V gene: TRBV27
CDR3 protein: CASSPGPVGAQYF
CDR3 DNA: TGTGCCAGCAGCCCGGGGCCGGTAGGGGCCCAGTACTTC